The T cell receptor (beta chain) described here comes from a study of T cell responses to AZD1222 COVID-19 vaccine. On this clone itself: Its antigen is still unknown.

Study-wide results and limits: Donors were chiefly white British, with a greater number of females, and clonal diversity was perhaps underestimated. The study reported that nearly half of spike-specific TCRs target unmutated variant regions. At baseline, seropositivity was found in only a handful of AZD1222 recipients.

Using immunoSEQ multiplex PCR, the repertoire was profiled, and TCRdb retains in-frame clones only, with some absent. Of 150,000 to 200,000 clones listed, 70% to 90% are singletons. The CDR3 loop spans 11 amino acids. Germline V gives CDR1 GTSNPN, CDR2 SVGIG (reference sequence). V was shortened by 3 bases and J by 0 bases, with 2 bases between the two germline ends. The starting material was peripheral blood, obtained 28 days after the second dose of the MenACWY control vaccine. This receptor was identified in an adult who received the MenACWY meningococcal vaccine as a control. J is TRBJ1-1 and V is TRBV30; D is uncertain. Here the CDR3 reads CAWRLNTEAFF. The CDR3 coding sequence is TGTGCCTGGAGGTTGAACACTGAAGCTTTCTTT. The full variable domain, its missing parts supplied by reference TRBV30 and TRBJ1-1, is SQTIHQWPATLVQPVGSPLSLECTVEGTSNPNLYWYRQAAGRGLQLLFYSVGIGQISSEVPQNLSASRPQDRQFILSSKKLLLSDSGFYLCAWRLNTEAFFGQGTRLTVV.